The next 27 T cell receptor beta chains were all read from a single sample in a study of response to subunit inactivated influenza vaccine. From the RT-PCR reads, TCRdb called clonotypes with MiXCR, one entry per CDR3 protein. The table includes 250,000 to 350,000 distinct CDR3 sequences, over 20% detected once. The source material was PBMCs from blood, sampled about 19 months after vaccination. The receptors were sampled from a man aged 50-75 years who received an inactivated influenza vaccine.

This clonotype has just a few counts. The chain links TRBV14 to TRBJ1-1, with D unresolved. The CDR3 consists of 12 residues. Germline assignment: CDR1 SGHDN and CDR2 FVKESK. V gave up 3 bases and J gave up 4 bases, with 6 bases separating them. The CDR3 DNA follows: TGTGCCAGCAGCCACTTAGGCACTGAAGCTTTCTTT. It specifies CASSHLGTEAFF. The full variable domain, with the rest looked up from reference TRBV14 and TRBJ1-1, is EAGVTQFPSHSVIEKGQTVTLRCDPISGHDNLYWYRRVMGKEIKFLLHFVKESKQDESGMPNNRFLAERTGGTYSTLKVQPAELEDSGVYFCASSHLGTEAFFGQGTRLTVV.

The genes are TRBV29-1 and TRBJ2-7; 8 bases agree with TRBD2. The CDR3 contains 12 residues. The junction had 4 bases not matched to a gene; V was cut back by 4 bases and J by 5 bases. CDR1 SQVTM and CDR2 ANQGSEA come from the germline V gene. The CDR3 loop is CSVGGTSDEQYF. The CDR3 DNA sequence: TGCAGCGTTGGAGGGACTAGTGACGAGCAGTACTTC.

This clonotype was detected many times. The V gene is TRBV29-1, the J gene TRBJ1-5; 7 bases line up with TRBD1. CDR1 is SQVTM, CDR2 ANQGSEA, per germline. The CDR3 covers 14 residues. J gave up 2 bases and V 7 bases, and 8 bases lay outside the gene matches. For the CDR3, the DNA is TGCAGCGCTGTCGGGACAGACGGCAATCAGCCCCAGCATTTT. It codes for CSAVGTDGNQPQHF.

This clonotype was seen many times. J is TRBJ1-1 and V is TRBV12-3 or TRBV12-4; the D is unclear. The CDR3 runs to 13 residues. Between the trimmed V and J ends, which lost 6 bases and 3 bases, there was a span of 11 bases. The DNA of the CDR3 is TGTGCCAGCAGCCGATCTCATTACACTGAAGCTTTCTTT. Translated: CASSRSHYTEAFF.

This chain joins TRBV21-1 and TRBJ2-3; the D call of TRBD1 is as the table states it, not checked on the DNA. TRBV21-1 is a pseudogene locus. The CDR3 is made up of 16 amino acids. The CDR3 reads CASSKSGCLCPDTQYF. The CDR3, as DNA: TGTGCCAGCAGCAAATCTGGCTGCCTCTGTCCAGATACGCAGTATTTT.

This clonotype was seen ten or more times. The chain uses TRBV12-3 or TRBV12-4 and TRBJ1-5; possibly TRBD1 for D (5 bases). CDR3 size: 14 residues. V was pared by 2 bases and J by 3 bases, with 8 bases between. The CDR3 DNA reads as TGTGCCAGCAGTTTAAGAGGGGACAATCAGCCCCAGCATTTT. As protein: CASSLRGDNQPQHF.

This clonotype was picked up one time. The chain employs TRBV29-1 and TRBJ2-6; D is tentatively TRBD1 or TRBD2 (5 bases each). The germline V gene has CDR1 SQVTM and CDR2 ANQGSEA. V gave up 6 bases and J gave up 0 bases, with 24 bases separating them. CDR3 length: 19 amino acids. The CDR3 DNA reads TGCAGCGTCCTAATCCGGGACGGACGACGTGACTCTGGGGCCAACGTCCTGACTTTC. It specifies CSVLIRDGRRDSGANVLTF.

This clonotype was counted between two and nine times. The CDR3 bases are TGTGCCACCAGCAGACAGGGTGCAACTAATGAAAAACTGTTTTTT. It is translated as CATSRQGATNEKLFF. V and J are TRBV15 and TRBJ1-4, with a possible D match to TRBD1 (5 bases). Germline assignment: CDR1 LNHNV and CDR2 YYDKDF (reference sequence). V was shortened by 2 bases and J by 0 bases, with 7 bases between the two germline ends. CDR3 length: 15 residues.

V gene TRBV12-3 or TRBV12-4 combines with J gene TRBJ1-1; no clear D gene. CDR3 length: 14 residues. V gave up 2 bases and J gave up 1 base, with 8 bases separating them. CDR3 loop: CASSLFGRNTEAFF. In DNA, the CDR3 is TGTGCCAGCAGTTTATTCGGTAGGAACACTGAAGCTTTCTTT.

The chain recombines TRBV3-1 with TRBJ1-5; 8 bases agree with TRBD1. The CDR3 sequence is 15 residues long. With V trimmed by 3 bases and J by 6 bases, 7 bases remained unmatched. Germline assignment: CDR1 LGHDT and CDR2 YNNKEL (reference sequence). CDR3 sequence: CASSQTQGGTQPQHF. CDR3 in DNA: TGTGCCAGCAGCCAGACACAGGGGGGAACTCAGCCCCAGCATTTT.

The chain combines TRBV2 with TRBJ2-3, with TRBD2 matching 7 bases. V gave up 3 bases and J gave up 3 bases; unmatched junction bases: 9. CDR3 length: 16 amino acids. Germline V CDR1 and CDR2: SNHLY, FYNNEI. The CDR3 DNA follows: TGTGCCAGCAGTGACCCACTAGCGTTCGAGACAGATACGCAGTATTTT. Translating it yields CASSDPLAFETDTQYF.

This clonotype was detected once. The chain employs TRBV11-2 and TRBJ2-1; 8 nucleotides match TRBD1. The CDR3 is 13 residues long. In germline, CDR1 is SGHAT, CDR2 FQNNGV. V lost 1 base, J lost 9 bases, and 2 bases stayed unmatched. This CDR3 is CASSLGQGTEQFF. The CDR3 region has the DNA TGTGCCAGCAGCTTAGGACAGGGGACTGAGCAGTTCTTC.

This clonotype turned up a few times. CDR3 bases: TGCGCCAGCAGCCAGCTGGGAGTTGCTGGAGCTTTCTTT. Translating it yields CASSQLGVAGAFF. The rearrangement links TRBV4-1 to TRBJ1-1; the D is unclear. V was cut by 3 bases and J by 10 bases, with 15 bases left in between. The germline V gene encodes CDR1 MGHRA and CDR2 YSYEKL. This CDR3 has 13 amino acids.

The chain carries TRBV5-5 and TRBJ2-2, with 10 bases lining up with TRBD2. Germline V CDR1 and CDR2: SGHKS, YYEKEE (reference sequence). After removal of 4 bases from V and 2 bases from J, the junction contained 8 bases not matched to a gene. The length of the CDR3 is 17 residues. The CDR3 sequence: CASSPRAGGPNTGELFF. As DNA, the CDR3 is TGTGCCAGCAGCCCCCGAGCGGGGGGGCCAAACACCGGGGAGCTGTTTTTT.

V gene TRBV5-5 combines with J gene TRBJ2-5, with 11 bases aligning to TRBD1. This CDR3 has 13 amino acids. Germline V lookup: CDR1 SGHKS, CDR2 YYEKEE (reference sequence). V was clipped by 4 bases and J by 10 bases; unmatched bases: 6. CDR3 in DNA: TGTGCCAGCAGCGCTCCGGGACAGGGGGACCAGTACTTC. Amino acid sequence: CASSAPGQGDQYF.

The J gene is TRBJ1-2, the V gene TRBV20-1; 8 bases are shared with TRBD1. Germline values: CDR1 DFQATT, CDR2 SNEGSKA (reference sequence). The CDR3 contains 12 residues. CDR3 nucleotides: TGCAGAGCAGGGGGCTTACTCTATGGCTACACCTTC. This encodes CRAGGLLYGYTF.

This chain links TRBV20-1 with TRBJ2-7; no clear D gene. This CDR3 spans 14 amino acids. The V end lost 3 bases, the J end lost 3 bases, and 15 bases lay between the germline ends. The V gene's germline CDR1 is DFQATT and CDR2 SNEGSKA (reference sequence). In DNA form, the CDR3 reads TGCAGTGCTAGTCCCGACGGAAACTACTACGAGCAGTACTTC. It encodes CSASPDGNYYEQYF.

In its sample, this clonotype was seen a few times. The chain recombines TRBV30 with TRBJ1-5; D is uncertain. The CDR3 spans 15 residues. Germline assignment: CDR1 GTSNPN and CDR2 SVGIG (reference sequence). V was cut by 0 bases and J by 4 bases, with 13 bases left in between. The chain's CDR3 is CAWSVMSGRNQPQHF. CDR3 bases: TGTGCCTGGAGTGTGATGTCCGGAAGGAATCAGCCCCAGCATTTT.

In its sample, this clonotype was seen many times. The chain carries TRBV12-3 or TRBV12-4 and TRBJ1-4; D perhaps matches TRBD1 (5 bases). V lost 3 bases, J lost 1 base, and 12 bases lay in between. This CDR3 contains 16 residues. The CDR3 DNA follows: TGTGCCAGCAGTTTGACACCAGGGAGAACTAATGAAAAACTGTTTTTT. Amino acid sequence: CASSLTPGRTNEKLFF.

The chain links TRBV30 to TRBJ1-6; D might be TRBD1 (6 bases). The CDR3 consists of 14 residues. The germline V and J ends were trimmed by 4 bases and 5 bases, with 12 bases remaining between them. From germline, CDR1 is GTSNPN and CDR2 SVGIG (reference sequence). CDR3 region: CAWTGTTNNSPLHF. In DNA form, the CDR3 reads TGTGCCTGGACAGGGACAACTAATAATTCACCCCTCCACTTT.

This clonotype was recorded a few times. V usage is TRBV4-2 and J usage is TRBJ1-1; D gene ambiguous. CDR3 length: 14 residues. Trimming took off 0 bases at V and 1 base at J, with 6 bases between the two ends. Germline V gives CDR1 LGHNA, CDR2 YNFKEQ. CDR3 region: CASSQDARNTEAFF. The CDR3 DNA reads TGTGCCAGCAGCCAAGATGCGAGGAACACTGAAGCTTTCTTT.

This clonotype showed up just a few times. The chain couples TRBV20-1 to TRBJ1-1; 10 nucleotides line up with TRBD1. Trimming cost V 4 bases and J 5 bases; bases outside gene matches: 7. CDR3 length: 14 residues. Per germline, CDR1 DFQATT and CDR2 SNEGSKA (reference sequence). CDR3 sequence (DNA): TGCAGTGCTACAGACAGGGGGCGAGGGACTGAAGCTTTCTTT. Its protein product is CSATDRGRGTEAFF.

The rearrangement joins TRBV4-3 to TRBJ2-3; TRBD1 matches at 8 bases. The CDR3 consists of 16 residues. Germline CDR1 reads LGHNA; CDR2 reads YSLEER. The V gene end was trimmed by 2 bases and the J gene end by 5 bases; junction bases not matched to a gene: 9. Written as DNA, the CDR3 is TGCGCCAGCAGCCAAATCGGAGGACAGGGAAAAGATACGCAGTATTTT. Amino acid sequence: CASSQIGGQGKDTQYF.

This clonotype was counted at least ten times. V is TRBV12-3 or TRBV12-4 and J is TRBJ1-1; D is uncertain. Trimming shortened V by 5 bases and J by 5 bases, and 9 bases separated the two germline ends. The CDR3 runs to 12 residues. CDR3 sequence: CASSPLPTEAFF. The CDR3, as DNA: TGTGCCAGCAGTCCGTTGCCTACTGAAGCTTTCTTT.

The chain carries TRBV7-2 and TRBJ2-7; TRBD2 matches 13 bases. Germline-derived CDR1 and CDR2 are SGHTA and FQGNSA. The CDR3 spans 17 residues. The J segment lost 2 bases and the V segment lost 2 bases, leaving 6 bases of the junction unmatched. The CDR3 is CASSLLGLAGIAYEQYF. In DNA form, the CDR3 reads TGTGCCAGCAGCTTACTGGGACTAGCGGGAATAGCCTACGAGCAGTACTTC.

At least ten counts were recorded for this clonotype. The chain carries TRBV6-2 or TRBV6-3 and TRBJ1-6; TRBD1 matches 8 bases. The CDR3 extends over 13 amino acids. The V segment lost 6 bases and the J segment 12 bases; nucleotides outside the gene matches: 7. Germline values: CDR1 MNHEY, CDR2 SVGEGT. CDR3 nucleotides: TGTGCCAGCAGAGGACAGGGCGGAGAACCCCTCCACTTT. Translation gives CASRGQGGEPLHF.

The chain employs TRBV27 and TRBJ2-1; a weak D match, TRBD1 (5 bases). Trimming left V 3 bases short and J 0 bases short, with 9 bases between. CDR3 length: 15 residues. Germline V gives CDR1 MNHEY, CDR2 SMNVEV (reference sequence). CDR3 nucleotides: TGTGCCAGCAGTTTCAGGGTGGGCTCCTACAATGAGCAGTTCTTC. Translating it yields CASSFRVGSYNEQFF.